This record looks at one T cell receptor (beta chain) sequence and its context. The data belong to a study of control samples from healthy donors and cancer patients. Clones were read by immunoSEQ multiplex PCR, and TCRdb kept only the in-frame ones, dropping some. The sample has 45,000 to 60,000 clones; about 93% are singletons. The material sequenced was blood. The clonotype was recovered from a man in his thirties or forties in good health.

DNA of the CDR3: TGTGCTTATTCTGGCGGGGGCAATGAGCAGTTCTTC. Protein: CAYSGGGNEQFF. The chain employs TRBV30 and TRBJ2-1; 7 positions agree with TRBD2. The germline V gene encodes CDR1 GTSNPN and CDR2 SVGIG (reference sequence). The CDR3 has 12 residues.